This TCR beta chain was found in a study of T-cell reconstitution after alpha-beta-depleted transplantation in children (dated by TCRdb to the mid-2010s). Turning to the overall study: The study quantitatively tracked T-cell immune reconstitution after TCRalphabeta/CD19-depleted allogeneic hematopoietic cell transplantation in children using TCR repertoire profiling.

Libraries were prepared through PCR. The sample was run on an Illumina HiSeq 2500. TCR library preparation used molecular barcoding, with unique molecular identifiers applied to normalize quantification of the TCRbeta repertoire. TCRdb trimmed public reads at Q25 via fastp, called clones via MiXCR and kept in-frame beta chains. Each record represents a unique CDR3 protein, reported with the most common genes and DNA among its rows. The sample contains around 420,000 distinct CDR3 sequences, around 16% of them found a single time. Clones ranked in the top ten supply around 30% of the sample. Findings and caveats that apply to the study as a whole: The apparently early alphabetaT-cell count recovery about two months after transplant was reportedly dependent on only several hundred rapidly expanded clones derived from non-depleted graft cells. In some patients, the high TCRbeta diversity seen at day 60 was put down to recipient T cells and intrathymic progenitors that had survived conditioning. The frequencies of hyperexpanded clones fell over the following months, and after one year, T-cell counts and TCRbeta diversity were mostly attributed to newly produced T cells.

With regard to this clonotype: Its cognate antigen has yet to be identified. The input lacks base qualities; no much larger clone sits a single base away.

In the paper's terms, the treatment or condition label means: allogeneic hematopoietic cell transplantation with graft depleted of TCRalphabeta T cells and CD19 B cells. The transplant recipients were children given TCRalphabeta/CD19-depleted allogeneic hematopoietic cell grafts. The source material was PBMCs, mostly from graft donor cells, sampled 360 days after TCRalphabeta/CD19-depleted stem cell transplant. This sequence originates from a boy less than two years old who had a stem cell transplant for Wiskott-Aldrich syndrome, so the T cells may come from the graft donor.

For the CDR3, the sequence is CASLARSSYEQYF. The DNA reads as follows: TGTGCCAGCCTGGCAAGGAGCTCCTACGAGCAGTACTTC. The rearrangement joined TRBV6-1 to TRBJ2-7; the D gene cannot be resolved reliably. The germline V gene supplies CDR1 MNHNS and CDR2 SASEGT. The V and J ends are trimmed by 8 bases and 0 bases, leaving 11 bases between them. From cysteine to phenylalanine, the CDR3 is 13 amino acids long. Just the 39-base CDR3 DNA is kept, in frame starting at base 1.